A single sample is the source of the 11 T cell receptor beta chains below, sequenced in a study of T cell responses to AZD1222 COVID-19 vaccine. The repertoire was sequenced with immunoSEQ multiplex PCR; TCRdb's copy has only in-frame clones and lacks some. The sample lists around 250,000 clones, over 90% seen once, with less than 0.65% in the top ten. This specimen consisted of peripheral blood, obtained on day 0 of AZD1222 vaccination. These receptors all stem from an adult in good health.

The CDR3 loop is CATRDTANYGYTF. DNA for the CDR3: TGCGCCACCCGGGACACCGCTAACTATGGCTACACCTTC. J is TRBJ1-2 and V is TRBV10-2; TRBD1 might be the D (6 bases). Trimming shortened V by 10 bases and J by 0 bases, and 12 bases separated the two germline ends. This CDR3 is built from 13 residues. Per the germline V gene, CDR1 is WSHSY and CDR2 is SAAADI.

The chain's CDR3 is CASSARTGKSYEQYF. The CDR3 DNA reads TGTGCCAGCAGCGCACGGACAGGGAAATCCTACGAGCAGTACTTC. The gene calls are TRBV7-9 and TRBJ2-7, with 8 bases lining up with TRBD1. V trimming: 5 bases; J trimming: 1 base; junction bases outside the gene matches: 7. The length of the CDR3 is 15 residues. Per the germline V gene, CDR1 is SEHNR and CDR2 is FQNEAQ (reference sequence).

The rearrangement links TRBV27 to TRBJ1-6, with D tentatively TRBD1 (5 bases). V was clipped by 6 bases and J by 7 bases, with 25 bases between them. From germline, CDR1 is MNHEY and CDR2 SMNVEV (reference sequence). CDR3 length: 18 residues. The CDR3: CASRRAPIRVGTNSPLHF. The CDR3 nucleotides are TGTGCCAGCAGACGTGCCCCCATTAGGGTCGGGACGAATTCACCCCTCCACTTT.

This chain links TRBV4-2 with TRBJ2-3; D may be TRBD2 (5 bases). The CDR3 is 15 residues long. Germline loops: CDR1 LGHNA, CDR2 YNFKEQ. V lost 4 bases and J lost 2, with 13 bases in between. This CDR3 reads CASSRGSGYTDTQYF. The CDR3 bases are TGTGCCAGCAGCCGAGGGAGCGGCTACACAGATACGCAGTATTTT.

The chain couples TRBV12-3 or TRBV12-4 to TRBJ1-2, with TRBD1 matching 7 bases. Germline trimming cut 6 bases from V and 4 bases from J; bases unmatched to any gene: 5. The CDR3 has 13 amino acids. CDR3 DNA sequence: TGTGCCAGCAGCGGCACAGGGGTCTATGGCTACACCTTC. Translating gives CASSGTGVYGYTF.

The chain has TRBV20-1 and TRBJ2-7; perhaps TRBD2 as D (5 bases). The V gene's germline CDR1 is DFQATT and CDR2 SNEGSKA (reference sequence). CDR3 length equals 11 residues. The V and J ends lost 4 bases and 7 bases respectively, with 11 bases between them. CDR3 region: CSAKESGEQYF. The CDR3 region has the DNA TGCAGTGCTAAGGAGTCGGGGGAGCAGTACTTC.

This chain links TRBV7-5 with TRBJ1-1. TRBV7-5 is flagged as a pseudogene. The CDR3 extends over 14 amino acids. CDR3 region: CARSCGTGRIEAFF. In nucleotides, the CDR3 is TGTGCCAGAAGCTGCGGGACCGGGAGGATCGAAGCTTTCTTT.

The chain employs TRBV6-2 or TRBV6-3 and TRBJ2-7; D assignment may be TRBD1 or TRBD2 (5 bases each). The CDR3 is made up of 11 amino acids. Germline V gives CDR1 MNHEY, CDR2 SVGEGT. Trimming took off 6 bases at V and 4 bases at J, with 7 bases between the two ends. The CDR3 DNA sequence: TGTGCCAGCAGCTGGGGGTACGAGCAGTACTTC. Protein: CASSWGYEQYF.

J is TRBJ2-1 and V is TRBV5-5; 9 nucleotides align to TRBD1. The CDR3 extends over 16 amino acids. The V gene end was trimmed by 2 bases and the J gene end by 1 base; junction bases not matched to a gene: 4. CDR1 and CDR2 (germline): SGHKS, YYEKEE (reference sequence). CDR3 loop: CASSLEGTGSYNEQFF. The CDR3 nucleotides are TGTGCCAGCAGCTTAGAGGGGACAGGGTCCTACAATGAGCAGTTCTTC.

V and J are TRBV7-2 and TRBJ2-1; tentatively, D is TRBD2 (6 bases). V was pared by 3 bases and J by 4 bases, with 13 bases between. The CDR3 is 15 amino acids. From germline, CDR1 is SGHTA and CDR2 FQGNSA. Here the CDR3 DNA reads TGTGCCAGCAGCTTGGGTAGCGGAGAGTACAATGAGCAGTTCTTC. It specifies CASSLGSGEYNEQFF.

The chain employs TRBV11-2 and TRBJ2-3; unclear D gene. Trimming took 7 bases from V and 4 from J, leaving 21 bases between them. There are 16 residues in the CDR3. The V gene's germline CDR1 is SGHAT and CDR2 FQNNGV. The CDR3 DNA is TGTGCCAGCACCAGATACGCGTTCCCTTACCCAGATACGCAGTATTTT. Its translation is CASTRYAFPYPDTQYF.